This TCR beta chain was recorded in a study of post-analysis software for immune sequencing data. Regarding this clonotype: Its specificity is unknown.

Study findings and constraints: Patients showed TRBV5-6, TRBV5-1 and TRBV20-1 among a handful of TRBV segments more frequent than in controls.

Prepared TCR beta cDNA libraries contained unique molecular identifiers. TCRdb re-analysed the PCR reads in MiXCR, keeping a single row per CDR3 protein. In the table there are 650,000 to 850,000 distinct CDR3 sequences, about 50% of which are singletons. This CDR3 is built from 12 residues. The V gene lost 3 bases and the J gene lost 12 bases, with 14 bases spanning the gap. The receptor comes from a girl under 18 with multiple sclerosis. Sequenced material: blood. The rearrangement links TRBV12-3 or TRBV12-4 to TRBJ2-5, with a possible D match to TRBD2 (6 bases). CDR3: CASSLPPGEEYF. The DNA of the CDR3 is TGTGCCAGCAGTTTGCCGCCGGGAGAGGAGTACTTC.